Listed here is a single T cell receptor (beta chain). Antigen specificity is unknown. Corrective cardiac surgery supplied the resected thymus tissue. After removal of 0 bases from V and 6 bases from J, the junction contained 4 bases not matched to a gene. The CDR3 contains 15 residues. CDR1 and CDR2 (germline): GTSNPN, SVGIG (reference sequence). The data stem from a study of human thymus T cells. Study-level findings and limits: Usage of V and J genes appeared biased in thymic and blood repertoires.

The method was immunoSEQ multiplex PCR; TCRdb's version includes in-frame clones alone and lacks a portion of them. The sample gives some 72,000 clones, approximately 96% of which show up once; approximately 0.03% is in the top ten. The sequenced sample was thymus tissue. The chain joins TRBV30 to TRBJ1-6; 8 bases are shared with TRBD1. The TCR originated in a boy younger than two with a congenital heart defect but otherwise immunologically healthy. The DNA for the CDR3 is TGTGCCTGGAGTGTTGCGGACAGGGCTAATTCACCCCTCCACTTT. Its protein product is CAWSVADRANSPLHF.